Below are 8 T cell receptor beta chains sequenced from a single sample in a study of radiation and T cells in renal cell carcinoma. The treatment here: 15 Gy SBRT to primary tumor, nephrectomy 4 weeks later. The method was immunoSEQ multiplex PCR; TCRdb's version includes in-frame clones alone and lacks a portion of them. There are around 9,200 clones in the sample; roughly 50% occur only once, and about 19% lies in the top ten. The sequenced sample was tumor tissue, obtained from a patient whose treatment included radiotherapy and nephrectomy. These receptors were collected from a man between 60 and 70 years old with renal cell carcinoma.

The chain combines TRBV7-9 with TRBJ2-7; 12 bases match TRBD1. In germline, CDR1 is SEHNR, CDR2 FQNEAQ (reference sequence). The ends lost 5 bases at V and 7 bases at J; junction bases unmatched: 9. This CDR3 is built from 15 residues. The CDR3 sequence is CASSHPGQGAKEQYF. The CDR3 DNA follows: TGTGCCAGCAGCCACCCGGGACAGGGGGCCAAGGAGCAGTACTTC.

J is TRBJ1-4 and V is TRBV6-6; 7 bases fit TRBD1. This CDR3 has 14 amino acids. Trimming removed 4 bases from V and 5 bases from J; junction bases left unmatched: 4. CDR1 and CDR2 (germline): MNHNY, SVGAGI (reference sequence). The CDR3 loop is CASSFVQGNEKLFF. The CDR3 coding sequence is TGTGCCAGCAGTTTCGTACAGGGGAATGAAAAACTGTTTTTT.

This chain joins TRBV4-2 and TRBJ2-2; 11 nucleotides agree with TRBD2. The CDR3 is made up of 15 amino acids. V dropped 5 bases and J dropped 9; count of bases not matched to a gene: 8. Germline V gene data show CDR1 as LGHNA and CDR2 as YNFKEQ. The CDR3 nucleotides read TGTGCCAGCAGCTCGTTCCTAGCGGGAGGATGGGAGCTGTTTTTT. Protein product: CASSSFLAGGWELFF.

V is TRBV7-9 and J is TRBJ2-5, with D unclear. This CDR3 is built from 15 residues. Trimming stripped 0 bases from V and 1 base from J, with 9 bases between. In germline, CDR1 is SEHNR, CDR2 FQNEAQ (reference sequence). The CDR3 DNA is TGTGCCAGCAGCTTAGCGGGGTGGGGCCAAGAGACCCAGTACTTC. Protein product: CASSLAGWGQETQYF.

The J gene is TRBJ2-1, the V gene TRBV10-3, with 10 nucleotides matching TRBD2. Trimming took 4 bases from V and 5 from J; bases not matched to a gene: 5. Germline V lookup: CDR1 ENHRY, CDR2 SYGVKD. The CDR3 is 15 amino acids. The CDR3 here is CAISVASGSHNEQFF. CDR3 DNA: TGTGCCATCAGTGTAGCTAGCGGGAGCCACAATGAGCAGTTCTTC.

The CDR3 DNA is TGTGCCAGCAGTAGAGGACCATTGAATGAAAAACTGTTTTTT. Its protein product is CASSRGPLNEKLFF. The rearrangement uses TRBV2 and TRBJ1-4; no firm D call. The germline V and J ends were trimmed by 5 bases and 5 bases, with 12 bases remaining between them. Germline V gene sequence: CDR1 SNHLY, CDR2 FYNNEI. CDR3 length: 14 amino acids.

The chain links TRBV9 to TRBJ2-7; D is perhaps TRBD1 (5 bases). This CDR3 is built from 11 residues. Germline V gene lookup returns CDR1 SGDLS and CDR2 YYNGEE. Trimming took 5 bases from V and 4 from J, leaving 7 bases between them. The CDR3 region has the DNA TGTGCCAGCAGTGCAGGGTACGAGCAGTACTTC. Its protein product is CASSAGYEQYF.

This clone is judged medium-sized. This sequence joins TRBV27 and TRBJ2-7; D is perhaps TRBD1 (5 bases). Trimming removed 7 bases from V and 2 bases from J, with 9 bases in between. The CDR3 loop spans 12 amino acids. Germline V lookup: CDR1 MNHEY, CDR2 SMNVEV (reference sequence). The CDR3 DNA is TGTGCCAGCACCGAACAGGCCTACGAGCAGTACTTC. Translating gives CASTEQAYEQYF.